This record concerns one TCR beta chain sequence. The antigen it binds to is not known. This record comes from a study of T cells expressing NK-cell markers (TCRdb year 2020). General notes on the study: Eight or nine donors provided sorted CD3+CD56+NKG2C+, CD3+CD56+NKG2C- and CD3+CD56-NKG2C+ T-cell subsets, whose TCR beta-chain repertoires were profiled. Seven of the eight sequenced donors were HCMV-seropositive and one was HCMV-seronegative. The eight sequenced donors were randomly selected healthy volunteers, three men and five women. Sequencing of the libraries produced 2 x 150 bp reads on Illumina HiSeq 2000/2500, MiSeq or NextSeq. On the study overall, not on this receptor specifically: Those dominant clonotypes were again the most abundant among CD3+CD56-NKG2C+ cells in a handful of donors, at roughly 28.3-60.1%. For roughly 6 donors, the dominant CD3+CD56+NKG2C+ clonotypes were among the top 10 CD8+ clonotypes and accounted for 1.0-7.0% of CD8+ T cells. Whether the expanded NKG2C-expressing T cell clones were specific for HCMV antigens was left unclear.

A commercial ELISA kit detecting HCMV-specific IgG in serum was used to determine HCMV serostatus. Ficoll density gradient centrifugation was used to isolate peripheral blood mononuclear cells from blood. The CDR3 numbers 14 residues from cysteine through phenylalanine. DNA was not recorded. Per the germline V gene, SNHLY is the CDR1 and FYNNEI is the CDR2. The sample was run on an Illumina HiSeq 2000. TCR beta cDNA libraries were prepared using 5'RACE template switching, which introduced a universal primer site and unique molecular identifiers. Priming for cDNA synthesis came from the TCR beta constant segment, and two successive PCR amplification steps followed. Per the source publication's procedure: MIGEC handled demultiplexing of the reads and grouping by UMI, while MiTCR was used to assemble and quantify clonotypes. To remove erroneous sequences, TCR cDNA sequences were retained only when supported by two or more reads. The tcR package was used for downstream repertoire analysis, and clonotypes were matched between fractions using CDR3 nucleotide sequence together with V segment. VDJmatch was used to annotate antigen specificity against VDJdb, with one amino acid substitution in CDR3 allowed. TCRdb reprocessed the reads, reporting each CDR3 protein sequence once and no DNA. TCRdb's processing, not the study's, gives the V and J calls here. The table kept for this sample lists roughly 160,000 distinct CDR3 sequences. The top ten clonotypes cover around 20% of the sample.

The rearrangement joined TRBV2 to TRBJ1-5. This TCR derives from a man aged 18-75 years in good health. Sequenced: blood T cells: a sorted CD56 or NKG2C T cell subset, CD4+ or CD8+ T cells, or bulk PBMC T cells (not recorded which). The CDR3 sequence is CASSPTVGNQPQHF.